This T cell receptor (beta chain) was recovered during a study of T cell repertoires in cytomegalovirus infection. In the study overall: CMV infection and matching HLA type were both indicated by public TCR beta signatures.

Whole-study results and caveats: The response measured ex vivo was dominated by TCR beta clonotypes (HLA-C-restricted and CMV-specific).

With regard to this clonotype: Its antigen remains unidentified.

TCRdb re-called the reads through MiXCR, storing one row per CDR3 protein. This sample has around 530,000 distinct CDR3 sequences, with approximately 26% found just once. The sequenced sample consisted of PBMCs. The source of this sequence is a human donor in good health (CMV status not recorded). Some clones in this sample may be carry-over from other donors' samples.

The CDR3 DNA sequence: TGCAGCGTTGATCGGCGGGAGATGGGGGAGCTGTTTTTT. The encoded protein is CSVDRREMGELFF. The chain combines TRBV29-1 with TRBJ2-2, with 7 bases identical to TRBD2. CDR3 length: 13 amino acids. V lost 3 bases, J lost 8 bases, and 6 bases stayed unmatched. Germline CDR1 reads SQVTM; CDR2 reads ANQGSEA.